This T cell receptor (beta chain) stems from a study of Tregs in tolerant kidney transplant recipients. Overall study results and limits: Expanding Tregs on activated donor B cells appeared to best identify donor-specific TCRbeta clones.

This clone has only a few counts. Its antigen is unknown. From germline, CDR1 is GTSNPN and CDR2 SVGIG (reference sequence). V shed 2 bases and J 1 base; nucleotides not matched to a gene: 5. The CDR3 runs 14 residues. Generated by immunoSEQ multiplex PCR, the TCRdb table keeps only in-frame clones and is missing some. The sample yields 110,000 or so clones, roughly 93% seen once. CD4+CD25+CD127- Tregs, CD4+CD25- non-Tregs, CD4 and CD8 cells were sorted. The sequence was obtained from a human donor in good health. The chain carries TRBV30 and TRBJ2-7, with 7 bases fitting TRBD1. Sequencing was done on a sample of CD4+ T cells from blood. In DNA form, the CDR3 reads TGTGCCTGGAGTCCGACAGGGAGATCCTACGAGCAGTACTTC. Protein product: CAWSPTGRSYEQYF.